Described below is a single T cell receptor (beta chain) sequence and its context. The data are from a study of T cell changes during pregnancy in multiple sclerosis. Assay used: immunoSEQ multiplex PCR; TCRdb lists only in-frame clones, some missing. The table records tens of thousands of clones, approximately 92% of them present only once. The V gene's germline CDR1 is SGHRS and CDR2 YFSETQ. The CDR3 consists of 16 residues. V was cut by 0 bases and J by 1 base, with 11 bases left in between. The chain uses TRBV5-1 and TRBJ1-5; D gene unclear. The sequence was collected from a female donor with multiple sclerosis, enrolled in a pregnancy study. The sample consisted of peripheral blood, taken in the first trimester of pregnancy. CDR3 region: CASSLDTVLSNQPQHF. CDR3 DNA sequence: TGCGCCAGCAGCTTGGATACAGTCCTGAGCAATCAGCCCCAGCATTTT.